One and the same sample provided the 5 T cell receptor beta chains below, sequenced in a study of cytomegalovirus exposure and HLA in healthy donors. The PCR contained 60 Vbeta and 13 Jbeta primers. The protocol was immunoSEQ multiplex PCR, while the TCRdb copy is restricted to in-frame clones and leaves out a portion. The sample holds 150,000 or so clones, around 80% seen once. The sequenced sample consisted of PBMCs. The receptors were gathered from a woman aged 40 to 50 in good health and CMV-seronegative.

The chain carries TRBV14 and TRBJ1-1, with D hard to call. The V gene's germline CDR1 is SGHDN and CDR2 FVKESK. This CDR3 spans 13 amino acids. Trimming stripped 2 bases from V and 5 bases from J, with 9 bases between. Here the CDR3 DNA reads TGTGCCAGCAGCCAATTTTTTAGTACTGAAGCTTTCTTT. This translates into CASSQFFSTEAFF.

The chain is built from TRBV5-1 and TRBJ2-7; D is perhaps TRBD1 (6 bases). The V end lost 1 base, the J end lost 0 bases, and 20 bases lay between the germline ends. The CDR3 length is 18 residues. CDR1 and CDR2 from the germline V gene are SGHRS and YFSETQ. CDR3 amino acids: CASSLNGAGAVTSYEQYF. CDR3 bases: TGCGCCAGCAGCTTGAATGGGGCAGGGGCGGTTACCTCCTACGAGCAGTACTTC. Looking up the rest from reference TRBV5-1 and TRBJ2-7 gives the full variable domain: KAGVTQTPRYLIKTRGQQVTLSCSPISGHRSVSWYQQTPGQGLQFLFEYFSETQRNKGNFPGRFSGRQFSNSRSEMNVSTLELGDSALYLCASSLNGAGAVTSYEQYFGPGTRLTVT.

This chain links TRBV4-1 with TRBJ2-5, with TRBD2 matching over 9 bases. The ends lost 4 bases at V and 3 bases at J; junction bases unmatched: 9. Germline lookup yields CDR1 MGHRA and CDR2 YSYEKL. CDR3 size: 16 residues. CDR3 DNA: TGCGCCAGCAGCCCTCGGCGGACTAGCGTCAAAGAGACCCAGTACTTC. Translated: CASSPRRTSVKETQYF.

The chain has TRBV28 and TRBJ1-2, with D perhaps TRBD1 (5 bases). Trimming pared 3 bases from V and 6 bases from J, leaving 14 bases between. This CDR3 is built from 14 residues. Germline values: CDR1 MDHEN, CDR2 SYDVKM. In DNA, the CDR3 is TGTGCCAGCAGTTTGGGGGGAGGGCGCGATGGCTACACCTTC. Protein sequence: CASSLGGGRDGYTF.

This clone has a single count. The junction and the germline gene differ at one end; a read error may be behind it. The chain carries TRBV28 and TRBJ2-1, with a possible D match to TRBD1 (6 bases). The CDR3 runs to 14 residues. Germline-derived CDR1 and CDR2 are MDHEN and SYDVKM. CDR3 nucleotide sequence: TGTGCCAGCAGTTTACGGTCGTGGGACAATGGGCAGTTCTTC. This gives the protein CASSLRSWDNGQFF.